This T cell receptor (beta chain) was found in a study of T-cell memory formation after mild COVID-19. Study outcomes and limitations: Among contracting clones, CD4+ were mainly CM/EM and CD8+ enriched in EMRA.

This clonotype has ten or more counts. The antigen is not known. CDR1 and CDR2 (germline): SGHRS, YFSETQ. This CDR3 is 15 amino acids long. Trimming shortened V by 5 bases and J by 1 base, and 13 bases separated the two germline ends. Each CDR3 protein gets one entry after TCRdb re-called the 5' RACE reads with MiXCR. The sample lists about 290,000 distinct CDR3 sequences; 15% to 20% were seen once. The receptor's source is a man aged 18 to 35 who had mild COVID-19 (a few samples of this study predate the infection). Cell type and time point are not known. The chain recombines TRBV5-1 with TRBJ2-1; D may match TRBD1 or TRBD2 (5 bases each). The sample was PBMCs or a T cell subset sorted from them (not recorded which). DNA of the CDR3: TGCGCCAGCAGACCCGGGACCGCGTCCTACAATGAGCAGTTCTTC. Its translation: CASRPGTASYNEQFF.